This is a list of T cell receptor beta chains from one sample in a study of Graves' ophthalmopathy and Graves' hyperthyroidism. Via MiXCR, TCRdb re-called the multiplex PCR reads, giving one row per CDR3 protein. The sample has 300,000 to 400,000 distinct CDR3 sequences, roughly 15% seen once. Sequences were obtained from peripheral blood. Receptor source: an adult man with Graves' ophthalmopathy. Both conserved end residues are part of each CDR3.

TRBV2,CASRRTGMDQPQHF
TRBV7-8,CASSLSTNTGELFF
TRBV30,CAWSRRVTSNYGYTF
TRBV28,CASIGGGPGAFF
TRBV6-5,CASSYFFLHTEAFF
TRBV6-4,CASSSRERYEQSF
TRBV10-3,CATRGSGQRELFF
TRBV30,CAWIGLLNTEAFF
TRBV25-1,CASQEDVVAFF
TRBV30,CAWGGTEEAFF
TRBV4-3,CASSQGSNSNQPQHF
TRBV2,CASNPEHTGELFF
TRBV7-9,CASSGAEAFF
TRBV4-3,CASSQDHDLSYEQYF
TRBV5-1,CASSPGWLYEQYF
TRBV7-8,CASSFLLAGGVETQYF
TRBV28,CASSLSFMLVRRSSYEQYF
TRBV6-1,CASRRGTGDEQYF
TRBV6-4,CASSVESGYEQYF